This TCR beta chain stems from a study of beta chain features in type 1 diabetes. This CDR3 spans 12 amino acids. Germline V gene lookup returns CDR1 MNHNY and CDR2 SVGAGI (reference sequence). Deletions cut 6 bases from V and 10 bases from J, with 12 bases between. Overall study findings and caveats: In all four CD4+ subsets, TCRB CDR3 length was significantly, moderately reduced in type 1 diabetes. Type 1 diabetes patients had VDJ junctions that carried fewer insertions and more deletions.

This clone appeared a few times. Antigen unknown. What was sequenced were expressed TCRB transcripts, since all of the isolated RNA had been reverse transcribed. Naive, central memory and regulatory T cell samples came to a mean of approximately 4 million reads. Only in-frame clones appear in the TCRdb table, and some are missing; sequencing was by immunoSEQ multiplex PCR. Of around 430,000 clones listed, 25% to 35% are singletons. Sequencing input: naive CD4+ T cells from blood. The rearrangement uses TRBV6-6 and TRBJ1-4; TRBD1 might be the D (6 bases). This TCR was recovered from a man younger than 35 in good health. CDR3 amino acids: CASSQQGGKLFF. CDR3 nucleotide sequence: TGTGCCAGCAGCCAACAGGGCGGAAAACTGTTTTTT.